This entry lists 26 T cell receptor beta chains sequenced from one sample in a study of CD4 and CD8 cells across lung adenocarcinoma regions. MiXCR, run by TCRdb on the PCR reads, gives a single entry per CDR3 protein. The table lists about 25,000 distinct CDR3 sequences, about 50% of them singletons. Sample: CD8+ T cells from the center of a lung tumor. These receptors originate from a male donor with lung adenocarcinoma. The CD4 and CD8 labels of this study may be unreliable.

The chain links TRBV10-1 to TRBJ2-3; D might be TRBD2 (5 bases). There are 14 residues in the CDR3. In germline, CDR1 is WNHNN, CDR2 SYGVQD (reference sequence). V lost 8 bases to trimming and J lost 12 bases, with 24 bases between them. The CDR3 region has the DNA TGCGCCAGCTCGGGGAGACATGCCAAAAACATTCAGTATTTT. This translates into CASSGRHAKNIQYF.

This chain uses TRBV6-4 with TRBJ2-2; D is perhaps TRBD1 or TRBD2 (5 bases each). CDR1 MRHNA and CDR2 SNTAGT come from the germline V gene. The CDR3 covers 17 residues. Trimming took 1 base from V and 6 from J, leaving 18 bases between them. The CDR3: CASSDWLLGGEAGELFF. CDR3 nucleotides: TGTGCCAGCAGTGACTGGCTGCTTGGGGGAGAGGCCGGGGAGCTGTTTTTT.

The sample holds one count of this clonotype. This chain uses TRBV27 with TRBJ2-3, with D possibly TRBD1 on 6 matching bases. Germline V gives CDR1 MNHEY, CDR2 SMNVEV (reference sequence). The CDR3 length is 16 residues. V lost 0 bases and J 4 bases, leaving 14 bases between the germline ends. DNA for the CDR3: TGTGCCAGCAGTTTATCGATTGGAAGGGGGTCAGATACGCAGTATTTT. This sequence encodes CASSLSIGRGSDTQYF.

The rearrangement links TRBV7-2 to TRBJ2-3, with unresolved D. This CDR3 comprises 14 residues. The germline V gene encodes CDR1 SGHTA and CDR2 FQGNSA. This CDR3 reads CAGSCLLSKETQYF. As DNA, the CDR3 is TGTGCGGGCAGCTGCTTGTTAAGCAAAGAGACCCAGTATTTT.

The V call is TRBV6-1, the J call TRBJ2-7; D perhaps matches TRBD1 (6 bases). Germline CDR1 MNHNS, CDR2 SASEGT. The V and J ends lost 6 bases and 3 bases respectively, with 15 bases between them. The CDR3 has 14 residues. DNA for the CDR3: TGTGCCAGCAGGCTGACAGGTGGGGACTACGAGCAGTACTTC. This codes for CASRLTGGDYEQYF.

This clonotype is a singleton in its sample. This chain connects TRBV7-6 to TRBJ2-5; D may be TRBD2 (5 bases). The CDR3 is 13 residues long. Germline V gene lookup returns CDR1 SGHVS and CDR2 FNYEAQ. V lost 4 bases and J 1 base, leaving 7 bases between the germline ends. The CDR3 sequence is CASSSAGQETQYF. CDR3 in DNA: TGTGCCAGCAGCTCCGCGGGCCAAGAGACCCAGTACTTC.

This clonotype has a count of ten or more. V gene TRBV4-1 combines with J gene TRBJ1-3; D is ambiguous. V was trimmed by 2 bases and J by 6 bases, leaving 8 bases between them. The V gene's germline CDR1 is MGHRA and CDR2 YSYEKL. The CDR3 runs 13 residues. CDR3 in amino acids: CASSQSVSNTIYF. The DNA for the CDR3 is TGCGCCAGCAGCCAAAGCGTCTCAAACACCATATATTTT.

This clonotype was picked up a small number of times. The chain has TRBV30 and TRBJ1-2; maybe TRBD1 (6 bases). The CDR3 runs to 12 residues. V was trimmed by 5 bases and J by 5 bases, leaving 12 bases between them. Germline V lookup: CDR1 GTSNPN, CDR2 SVGIG (reference sequence). In DNA, the CDR3 is TGTGCCTGGGGGGGGACACATTATGGCTACACCTTC. Its translation is CAWGGTHYGYTF.

The CDR3 region has the DNA TGTGCCAGCCTTCGGGGCTCATACGAGCAGTACTTC. This encodes CASLRGSYEQYF. The chain links TRBV28 to TRBJ2-4; D could derive from TRBD1 or TRBD2 (5 bases each). The J call may be wrong; the DNA end is better matched by TRBJ2-7. CDR3 length equals 12 residues. Germline V gene data show CDR1 as MDHEN and CDR2 as SYDVKM.

The table lists this clonotype with many counts. The chain links TRBV10-2 to TRBJ2-5; D unclear. This CDR3 region has 14 residues. From germline, CDR1 is WSHSY and CDR2 SAAADI. The V end was cut by 2 bases, the J end by 0 bases, with 7 bases between. The CDR3 DNA follows: TGCGCCAGCAGTGAGAGTGGGTACCAAGAGACCCAGTACTTC. Translated, it gives CASSESGYQETQYF.

To note about this clonotype: A junction end diverges from the germline sequence, so it may reflect a read error. The chain uses TRBV4-1 and TRBJ2-4, with D possibly being TRBD1 or TRBD2 (6 bases each). Germline V gives CDR1 MGHRA, CDR2 YSYEKL. The CDR3 spans 15 residues. DNA of the CDR3: TGCGGCAGCAGCCAGGGGCGGGGAGCCAAAGATATGCAGTACTTT. Encoded protein: CGSSQGRGAKDMQYF.

The rearrangement links TRBV7-2 to TRBJ2-5; TRBD2 matches at 12 bases. Germline V gene lookup returns CDR1 SGHTA and CDR2 FQGNSA. Trimming removed 0 bases from V and 9 bases from J; junction bases left unmatched: 11. CDR3 length: 17 amino acids. The DNA for the CDR3 is TGTGCCAGCAGCTTAGCTTCCAGACTAGCGGGAGATCCCGCCCAGTACTTC. Its protein product is CASSLASRLAGDPAQYF.

The CDR3 bases are TGTGCCAGCAGTTCGGACAGGGCGGACACTGAAGCTTTCTTT. It specifies CASSSDRADTEAFF. The chain links TRBV6-5 to TRBJ1-1, with 8 bases fitting TRBD1. V was pared by 4 bases and J by 3 bases, with 4 bases of the junction left unmatched. Germline V gene data show CDR1 as MNHEY and CDR2 as SVGAGI. CDR3 length equals 14 residues.

A note on this clonotype: One end of the junction is discordant with germline, which a read error may explain. The J gene is TRBJ2-4, the V gene TRBV14, with a possible D match to TRBD2 (7 bases). CDR1 is SGHDN, CDR2 FVKESK, per germline. This CDR3 has 15 amino acids. CDR3 sequence (DNA): TGTGCCAGCGGCCCCGGGGGGCGAGCCAAAGACATTCAGTACTTC. Amino acids: CASGPGGRAKDIQYF.

J is TRBJ2-3 and V is TRBV6-1; TRBD1 aligns across 7 bases. In germline, CDR1 is MNHNS, CDR2 SASEGT. Losses at the gene ends were 6 bases for V and 4 bases for J; bases not matched to a gene: 4. The CDR3 loop spans 13 amino acids. The CDR3 is CASSDRDADTQYF. CDR3 coding DNA: TGTGCCAGCAGCGACAGGGATGCAGATACGCAGTATTTT.

For this clonotype: At one boundary the junction diverges from the germline segment, which might be a read error. This sequence joins TRBV6-1 and TRBJ2-3; possibly TRBD1 for D (6 bases). This CDR3 spans 16 amino acids. Germline CDR1 is MNHNS and CDR2 is SASEGT. In nucleotides, the CDR3 is TGTGCCAGCAGGGAAGCCGGGGCAGGGGTCCAGGAGACCCAGTATTTT. Translation gives CASREAGAGVQETQYF.

The gene calls are TRBV27 and TRBJ2-7, with D possibly called TRBD1 or TRBD2 (6 bases each). Between the trimmed V and J ends, which lost 2 bases and 7 bases, there was a span of 12 bases. Per the germline V gene, CDR1 is MNHEY and CDR2 is SMNVEV (reference sequence). The CDR3 contains 13 residues. The CDR3 is CASSLRRGWEQYF. As DNA, the CDR3 is TGTGCCAGCAGTTTACGGAGGGGGTGGGAGCAGTACTTC.

The chain recombines TRBV12-3 or TRBV12-4 with TRBJ1-1; D perhaps matches TRBD1 (5 bases). V dropped 1 base and J dropped 0 bases, with 6 bases sitting between them. The CDR3 is 14 residues long. CDR3: CASSLEQVNTEAFF. The CDR3 nucleotides read TGTGCCAGCAGTTTAGAACAGGTGAACACTGAAGCTTTCTTT.

In its sample, this clonotype was seen a few times. This chain joins TRBV6-1 and TRBJ2-5; D gene ambiguous. The CDR3 covers 15 residues. Germline V gene lookup returns CDR1 MNHNS and CDR2 SASEGT. The V and J ends lost 5 bases and 2 bases respectively, with 15 bases between them. CDR3 sequence: CASSQLQVDQETQYF. DNA for the CDR3: TGTGCCAGCAGTCAACTTCAGGTGGATCAAGAGACCCAGTACTTC.

The table lists this clonotype with a few counts. J is TRBJ2-1 and V is TRBV5-1; D not certain. Trimming cost V 5 bases and J 11 bases, with 14 bases left between them. CDR3 length: 12 residues. Germline loops: CDR1 SGHRS, CDR2 YFSETQ. The CDR3 sequence: CASRLENYKQFF. CDR3 sequence (DNA): TGCGCCAGCAGACTCGAGAATTATAAGCAGTTCTTC.

Written as DNA, the CDR3 is TGTGCCAGCAGCTTAGCGTGGTTTAGTTACACCGGGGAGCTGTTTTTT. It translates to CASSLAWFSYTGELFF. The rearrangement joins TRBV11-2 to TRBJ2-2; no clear D gene. From germline, CDR1 is SGHAT and CDR2 FQNNGV. V was trimmed by 1 base and J by 3 bases, leaving 12 bases between them. This CDR3 spans 16 amino acids.

The CDR3 DNA is TGCGCCAGCAGTGAGTCTCTAGCGGGAAAGAACGGTGAGCAGTTCTTC. It codes for CASSESLAGKNGEQFF. V is TRBV10-1 and J is TRBJ2-1; 9 bases are shared with TRBD2. The CDR3 length is 16 residues. V was clipped by 0 bases and J by 9 bases; unmatched bases: 9. Germline V gene data show CDR1 as WNHNN and CDR2 as SYGVQD (reference sequence).

Note on this clonotype: This may stem from a read error, because a much larger clone lies one nucleotide away. The V gene is TRBV6-5, the J gene TRBJ2-6; D possibly corresponds to TRBD1 (6 bases). This CDR3 contains 19 residues. CDR1 is MNHEY, CDR2 SVGAGI, per germline. CDR3 residues: CASNYSGPGVNSGANVLTF. DNA for the CDR3: TGTGCCAGCAATTACTCCGGTCCAGGGGTTAATTCTGGGGCCAACGTCCTGACTTTC.

The rearrangement uses TRBV7-2 and TRBJ2-5; no clear D. Near its end, the DNA agrees better with TRBJ2-1, so the J call may be wrong. CDR1 and CDR2 (germline): SGHTA, FQGNSA. The CDR3 consists of 15 residues. For the CDR3, the DNA is TGTGCCAGCAGCCATGCCGCGGCAGTCCAAGAGACCCAGTTCTTC. Its protein is CASSHAAAVQETQFF.

This clonotype appeared a single time. The junction does not match germline at one end; this may be a read error. V usage is TRBV6-1 and J usage is TRBJ2-3; a weak D match, TRBD1 (7 bases). This CDR3 is built from 16 residues. Per germline, CDR1 MNHNS and CDR2 SASEGT. In DNA, the CDR3 is TGTGCCTGCAGGGGGGTCGGGAGCCGTGACCGGGATACCCAGTATTTT. It specifies CACRGVGSRDRDTQYF.

The V call is TRBV6-1, the J call TRBJ2-1, with no clear D. This CDR3 comprises 15 residues. The germline V gene encodes CDR1 MNHNS and CDR2 SASEGT. V gave up 2 bases and J gave up 0 bases, with 8 bases separating them. The CDR3 spells CASSEQVSSYNEQFF. The CDR3 nucleotides are TGTGCCAGCAGTGAACAGGTGAGCTCCTACAATGAGCAGTTCTTC.